This T cell receptor (beta chain) was recorded in a study of cytotoxic CD8 clonotypes in ibrutinib-treated CLL. The protocol was immunoSEQ multiplex PCR, while the TCRdb copy is restricted to in-frame clones and leaves out a portion. The sample consists of fewer than 200,000 clones, more than 80% of them appearing once. CDR3 size: 14 residues. Trimming shortened V by 0 bases and J by 6 bases, and 15 bases separated the two germline ends. Germline-derived CDR1 and CDR2 are GTSNPN and SVGIG (reference sequence). The receptor was isolated from a human donor with chronic lymphocytic leukemia. J is TRBJ2-7 and V is TRBV30; maybe TRBD1 (5 bases). Sequences were derived from PBMCs, sampled after 24 months of ibrutinib treatment. The CDR3 here is CAWSVLQGLSEQYF. The CDR3 bases are TGTGCCTGGAGTGTATTGCAGGGTCTCTCCGAGCAGTACTTC.